This TCR beta chain came from a study of blood T cell repertoires in COVID-19. Whole-study context: T cells, B-cell-depleted T cells, or PBMCs supplied cDNA or gDNA.

The protocol was immunoSEQ multiplex PCR, while the TCRdb copy is restricted to in-frame clones and leaves out a portion. The sample holds roughly 160,000 clones; 85% are singletons and the top ten take roughly 8.1%. CDR1 SGHVS and CDR2 FQNEAQ come from the germline V gene. This CDR3 has 13 amino acids. V was clipped by 1 base and J by 2 bases, with 4 bases between them. The Seattle site enrolled patients during active infection and followed them longitudinally. This clonotype originated in a woman over 75 with COVID-19, enrolled during active disease. The material sequenced was peripheral blood. This chain joins TRBV7-8 and TRBJ2-3; D is uncertain. CDR3 protein: CASSLGYTDTQYF. DNA of the CDR3: TGTGCCAGCAGCTTAGGTTACACAGATACGCAGTATTTT.